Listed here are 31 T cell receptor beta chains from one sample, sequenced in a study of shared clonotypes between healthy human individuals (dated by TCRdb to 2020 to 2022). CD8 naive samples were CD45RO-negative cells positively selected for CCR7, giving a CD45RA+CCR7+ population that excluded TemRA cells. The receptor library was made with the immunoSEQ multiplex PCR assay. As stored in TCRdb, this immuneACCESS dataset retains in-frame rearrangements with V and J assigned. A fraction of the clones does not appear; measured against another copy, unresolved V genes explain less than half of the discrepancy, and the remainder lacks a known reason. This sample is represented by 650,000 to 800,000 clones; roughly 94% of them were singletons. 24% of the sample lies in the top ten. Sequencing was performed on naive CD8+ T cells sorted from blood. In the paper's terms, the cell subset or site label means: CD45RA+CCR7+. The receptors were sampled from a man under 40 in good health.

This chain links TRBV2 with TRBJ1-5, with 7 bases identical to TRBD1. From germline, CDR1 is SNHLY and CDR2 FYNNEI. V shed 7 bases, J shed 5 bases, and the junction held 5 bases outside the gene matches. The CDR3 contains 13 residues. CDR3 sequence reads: CASKRQGDQPQHF. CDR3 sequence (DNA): TGTGCCAGCAAAAGACAGGGTGATCAGCCCCAGCATTTT. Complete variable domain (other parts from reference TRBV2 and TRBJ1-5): EPEVTQTPSHQVTQMGQEVILRCVPISNHLYFYWYRQILGQKVEFLVSFYNNEISEKSEIFDDQFSVERPDGSNFTLKIRSTKLEDSAMYFCASKRQGDQPQHFGDGTRLSIL.

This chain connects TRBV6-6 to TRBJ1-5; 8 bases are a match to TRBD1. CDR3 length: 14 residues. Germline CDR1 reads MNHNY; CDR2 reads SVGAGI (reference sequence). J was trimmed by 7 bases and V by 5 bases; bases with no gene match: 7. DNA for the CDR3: TGTGCCAGCAGTCACGGACAGGGAGCCCAGCCCCAGCATTTT. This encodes CASSHGQGAQPQHF.

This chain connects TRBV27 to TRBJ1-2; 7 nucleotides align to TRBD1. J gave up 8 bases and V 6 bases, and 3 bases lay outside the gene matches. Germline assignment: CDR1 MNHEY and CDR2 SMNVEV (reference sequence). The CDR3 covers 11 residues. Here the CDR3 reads CASSQGGGYTF. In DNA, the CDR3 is TGTGCCAGCAGCCAGGGGGGCGGCTACACCTTC.

CDR3 sequence: CASSEPNQGADTEAFF. CDR3 DNA sequence: TGTGCCAGCAGTGAACCAAACCAGGGGGCGGACACTGAAGCTTTCTTT. V is TRBV2 and J is TRBJ1-1, with 8 bases matching TRBD1. Unmatched junction bases numbered 8, after V lost 2 bases and J lost 3 bases. The CDR3 extends over 16 amino acids. Germline values: CDR1 SNHLY, CDR2 FYNNEI.

CDR3: CASSLQRTSRRYEQYF. In DNA form, the CDR3 reads TGTGCCAGCAGCTTGCAGAGGACTAGCCGACGCTACGAGCAGTACTTC. The chain links TRBV5-8 to TRBJ2-7; TRBD2 agrees at 8 bases. The J segment lost 3 bases and the V segment lost 1 base, leaving 9 bases of the junction unmatched. Germline V gene lookup returns CDR1 SGHTS and CDR2 YDEGEE. The CDR3 sequence is 16 residues long.

The CDR3 reads CASTLDFPSYEQYF. CDR3 in DNA: TGTGCCAGCACCCTAGACTTCCCTTCCTACGAGCAGTACTTC. The V call is TRBV5-6, the J call TRBJ2-7, with D uncertain. V lost 6 bases and J lost 1, with 14 bases in between. Looked up from germline, CDR1 is SGHDT and CDR2 is YYEEEE. The CDR3 totals 14 residues.

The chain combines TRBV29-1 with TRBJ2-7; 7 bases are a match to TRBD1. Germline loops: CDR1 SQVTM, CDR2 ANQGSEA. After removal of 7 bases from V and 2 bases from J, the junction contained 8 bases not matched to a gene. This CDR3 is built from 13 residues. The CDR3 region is CSAVGTATYEQYF. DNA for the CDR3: TGCAGCGCTGTGGGGACAGCAACCTACGAGCAGTACTTC.

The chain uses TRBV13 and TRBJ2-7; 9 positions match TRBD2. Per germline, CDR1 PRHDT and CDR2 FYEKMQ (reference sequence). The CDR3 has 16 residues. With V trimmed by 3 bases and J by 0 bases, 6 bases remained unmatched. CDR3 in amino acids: CASSFGLAGNSYEQYF. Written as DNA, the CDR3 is TGTGCCAGCAGCTTCGGCCTAGCGGGGAACTCCTACGAGCAGTACTTC.

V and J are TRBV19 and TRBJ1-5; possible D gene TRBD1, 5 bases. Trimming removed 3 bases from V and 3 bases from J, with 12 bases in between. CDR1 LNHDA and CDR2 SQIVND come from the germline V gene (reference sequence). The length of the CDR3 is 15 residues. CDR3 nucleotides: TGTGCCAGTAGTATTCCGGGACGGGTCAATCAGCCCCAGCATTTT. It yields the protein CASSIPGRVNQPQHF. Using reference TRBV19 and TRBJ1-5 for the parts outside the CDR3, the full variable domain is DGGITQSPKYLFRKEGQNVTLSCEQNLNHDAMYWYRQDPGQGLRLIYYSQIVNDFQKGDIAEGYSVSREKKESFPLTVTSAQKNPTAFYLCASSIPGRVNQPQHFGDGTRLSIL.

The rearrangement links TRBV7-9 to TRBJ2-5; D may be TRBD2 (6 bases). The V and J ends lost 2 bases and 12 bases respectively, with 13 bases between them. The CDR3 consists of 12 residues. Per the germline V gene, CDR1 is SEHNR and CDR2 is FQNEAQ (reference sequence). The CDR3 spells CASSLPPGLEYF. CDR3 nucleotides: TGTGCCAGCAGCTTACCTCCGGGACTTGAGTACTTC.

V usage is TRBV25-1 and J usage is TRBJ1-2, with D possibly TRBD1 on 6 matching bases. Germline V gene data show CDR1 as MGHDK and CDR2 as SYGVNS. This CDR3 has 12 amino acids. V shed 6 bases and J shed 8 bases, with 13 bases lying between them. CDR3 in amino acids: CASSTGTRGYTF. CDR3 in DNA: TGTGCCAGCAGCACTGGGACAAGGGGCTACACCTTC.

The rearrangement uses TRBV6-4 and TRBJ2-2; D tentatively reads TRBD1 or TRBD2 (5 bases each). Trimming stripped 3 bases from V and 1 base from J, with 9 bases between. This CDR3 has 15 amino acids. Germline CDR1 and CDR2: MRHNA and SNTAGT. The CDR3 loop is CASSEGTENTGELFF. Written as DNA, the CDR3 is TGTGCCAGCAGTGAAGGGACCGAGAACACCGGGGAGCTGTTTTTT.

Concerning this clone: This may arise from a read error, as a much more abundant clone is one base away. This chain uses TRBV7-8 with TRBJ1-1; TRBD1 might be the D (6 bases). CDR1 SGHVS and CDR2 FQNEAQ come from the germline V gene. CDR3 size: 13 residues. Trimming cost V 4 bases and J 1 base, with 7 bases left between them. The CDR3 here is CASSSTGNTEAFF. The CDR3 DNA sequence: TGTGCCAGCAGCTCGACAGGGAACACTGAAGCTTTCTTT.

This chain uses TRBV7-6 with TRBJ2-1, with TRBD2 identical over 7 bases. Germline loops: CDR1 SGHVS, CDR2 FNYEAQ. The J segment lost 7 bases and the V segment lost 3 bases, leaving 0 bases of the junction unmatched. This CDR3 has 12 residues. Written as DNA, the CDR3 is TGTGCCAGCAGCTTTAGCGGGAATGAGCAGTTCTTC. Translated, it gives CASSFSGNEQFF.

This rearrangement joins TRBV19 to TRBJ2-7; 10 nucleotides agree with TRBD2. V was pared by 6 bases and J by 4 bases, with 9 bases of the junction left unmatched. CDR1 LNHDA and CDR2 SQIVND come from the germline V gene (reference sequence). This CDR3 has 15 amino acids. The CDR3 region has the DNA TGTGCCAGTAGCTTTTCTAGCGGGAGTACATACGAGCAGTACTTC. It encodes CASSFSSGSTYEQYF.

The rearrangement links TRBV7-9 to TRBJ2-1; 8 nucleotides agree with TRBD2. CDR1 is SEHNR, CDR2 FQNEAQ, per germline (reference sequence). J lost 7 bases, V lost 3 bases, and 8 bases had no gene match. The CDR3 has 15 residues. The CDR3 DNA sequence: TGTGCCAGCAGCTTCGAGCGGGAGTTGGGTAATGAGCAGTTCTTC. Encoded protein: CASSFERELGNEQFF.

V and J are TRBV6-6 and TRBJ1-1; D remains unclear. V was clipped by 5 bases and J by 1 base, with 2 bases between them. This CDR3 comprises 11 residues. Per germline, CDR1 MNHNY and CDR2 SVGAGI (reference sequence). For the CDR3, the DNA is TGTGCCAGCAGTCCGAACACTGAAGCTTTCTTT. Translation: CASSPNTEAFF.

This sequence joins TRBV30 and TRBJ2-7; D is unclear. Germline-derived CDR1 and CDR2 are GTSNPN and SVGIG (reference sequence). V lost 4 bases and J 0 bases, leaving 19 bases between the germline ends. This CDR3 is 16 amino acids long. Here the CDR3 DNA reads TGTGCCTGGAAAGAGTGGCCCCCGACGAGCTCCTACGAGCAGTACTTC. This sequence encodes CAWKEWPPTSSYEQYF.

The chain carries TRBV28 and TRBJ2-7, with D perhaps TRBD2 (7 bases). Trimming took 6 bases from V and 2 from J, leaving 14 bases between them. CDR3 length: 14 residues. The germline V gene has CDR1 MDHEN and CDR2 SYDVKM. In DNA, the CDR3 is TGTGCCAGCAGACAGGGACTACCGGCCTACGAGCAGTACTTC. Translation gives CASRQGLPAYEQYF.

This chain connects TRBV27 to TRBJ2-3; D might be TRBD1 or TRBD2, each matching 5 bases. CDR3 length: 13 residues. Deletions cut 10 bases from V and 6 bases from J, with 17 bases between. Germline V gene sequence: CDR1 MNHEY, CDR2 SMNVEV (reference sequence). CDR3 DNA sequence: TGTGCCACCAGGGAGAAGCTAAAGGATACGCAGTATTTT. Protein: CATREKLKDTQYF.

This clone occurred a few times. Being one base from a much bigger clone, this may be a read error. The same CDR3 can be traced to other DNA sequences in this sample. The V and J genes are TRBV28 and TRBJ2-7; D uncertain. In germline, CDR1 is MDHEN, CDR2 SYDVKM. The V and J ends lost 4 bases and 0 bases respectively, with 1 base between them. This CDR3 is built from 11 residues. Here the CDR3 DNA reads TGTGCCAGCAGTTACTCCTACGAGCAGTACTTC. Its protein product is CASSYSYEQYF.

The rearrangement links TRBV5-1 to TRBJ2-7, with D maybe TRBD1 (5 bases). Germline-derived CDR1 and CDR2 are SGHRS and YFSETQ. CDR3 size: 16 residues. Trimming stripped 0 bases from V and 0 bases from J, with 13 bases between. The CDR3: CASSLGRQPSSYEQYF. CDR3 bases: TGCGCCAGCAGCTTGGGTCGACAGCCGAGCTCCTACGAGCAGTACTTC.

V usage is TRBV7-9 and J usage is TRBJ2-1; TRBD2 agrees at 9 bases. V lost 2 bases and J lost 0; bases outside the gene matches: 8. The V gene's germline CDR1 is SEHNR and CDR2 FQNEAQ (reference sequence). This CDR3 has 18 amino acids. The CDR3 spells CASSLSRMTSGSYNEQFF. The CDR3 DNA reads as TGTGCCAGCAGCTTAAGTCGGATGACTAGCGGCTCCTACAATGAGCAGTTCTTC.

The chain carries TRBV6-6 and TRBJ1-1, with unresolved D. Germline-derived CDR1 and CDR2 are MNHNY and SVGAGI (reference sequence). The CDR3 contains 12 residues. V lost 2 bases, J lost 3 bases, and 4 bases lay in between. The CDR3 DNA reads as TGTGCCAGCAGTTACGGGTACACTGAAGCTTTCTTT. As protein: CASSYGYTEAFF.

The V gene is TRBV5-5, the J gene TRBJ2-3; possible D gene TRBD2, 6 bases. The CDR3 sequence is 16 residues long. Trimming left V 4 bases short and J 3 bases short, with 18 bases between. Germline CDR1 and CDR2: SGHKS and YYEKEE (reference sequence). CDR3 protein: CASSQLQTAGTDTQYF. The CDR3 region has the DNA TGTGCCAGCAGCCAACTACAGACGGCGGGAACAGATACGCAGTATTTT. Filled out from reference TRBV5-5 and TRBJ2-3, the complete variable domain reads DAGVTQSPTHLIKTRGQQVTLRCSPISGHKSVSWYQQVLGQGPQFIFQYYEKEERGRGNFPDRFSARQFPNYSSELNVNALLLGDSALYLCASSQLQTAGTDTQYFGPGTRLTVL.

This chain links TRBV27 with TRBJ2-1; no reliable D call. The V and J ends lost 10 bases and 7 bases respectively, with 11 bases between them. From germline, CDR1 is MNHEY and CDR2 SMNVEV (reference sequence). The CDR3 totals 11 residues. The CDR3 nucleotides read TGTGCCACCGAATTTGGAAATGAGCAGTTCTTC. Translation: CATEFGNEQFF.

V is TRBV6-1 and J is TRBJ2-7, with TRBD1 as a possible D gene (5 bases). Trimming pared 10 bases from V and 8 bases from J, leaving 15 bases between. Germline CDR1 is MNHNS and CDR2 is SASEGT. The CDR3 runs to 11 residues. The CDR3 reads CATRKKDKQYF. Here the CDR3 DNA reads TGTGCCACCAGAAAGAAGGACAAGCAGTACTTC.

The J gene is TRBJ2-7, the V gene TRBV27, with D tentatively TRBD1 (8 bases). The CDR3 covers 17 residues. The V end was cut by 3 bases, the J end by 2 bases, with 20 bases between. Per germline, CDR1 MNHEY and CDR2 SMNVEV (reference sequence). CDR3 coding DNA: TGTGCCAGCAGTTTGTTCTCCGGGGGGACAGGAGCCTACGAGCAGTACTTC. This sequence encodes CASSLFSGGTGAYEQYF.

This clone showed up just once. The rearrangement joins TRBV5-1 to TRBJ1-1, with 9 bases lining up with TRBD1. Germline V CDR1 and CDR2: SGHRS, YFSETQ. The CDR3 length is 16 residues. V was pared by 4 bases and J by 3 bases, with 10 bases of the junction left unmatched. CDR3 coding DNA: TGCGCCAGCAGCGAGACAGGGGGGAGGATCGACACTGAAGCTTTCTTT. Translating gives CASSETGGRIDTEAFF.

The CDR3 protein is CAAQNQAMNTEAFF. The CDR3, as DNA: TGCGCCGCGCAAAATCAGGCTATGAACACTGAAGCTTTCTTT. This rearrangement joins TRBV10-2 to TRBJ1-1; no firm D call. Per the germline V gene, CDR1 is WSHSY and CDR2 is SAAADI. The CDR3 length is 14 residues. V was shortened by 11 bases and J by 0 bases, with 16 bases between the two germline ends.

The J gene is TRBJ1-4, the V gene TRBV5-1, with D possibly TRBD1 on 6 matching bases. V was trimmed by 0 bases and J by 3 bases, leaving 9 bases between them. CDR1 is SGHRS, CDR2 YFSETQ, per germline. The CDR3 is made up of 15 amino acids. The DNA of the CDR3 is TGCGCCAGCAGCTTGGCGGGGGGCTCTAATGAAAAACTGTTTTTT. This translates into CASSLAGGSNEKLFF.